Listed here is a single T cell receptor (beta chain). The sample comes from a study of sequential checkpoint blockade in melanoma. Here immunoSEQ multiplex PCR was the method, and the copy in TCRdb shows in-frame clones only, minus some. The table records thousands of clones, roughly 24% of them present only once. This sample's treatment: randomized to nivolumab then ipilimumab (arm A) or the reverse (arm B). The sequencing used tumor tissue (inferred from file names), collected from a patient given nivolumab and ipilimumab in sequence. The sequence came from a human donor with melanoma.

The CDR3: CASIKEGSTEAFF. CDR3 in DNA: TGTGCCAGCATCAAGGAGGGGAGCACTGAAGCTTTCTTT. The chain recombines TRBV6-8 with TRBJ1-1; D may be TRBD1 (5 bases). Trimming cost V 7 bases and J 4 bases, with 13 bases left between them. Germline V lookup: CDR1 MNHGY, CDR2 SAAAGT. The CDR3 has 13 residues.